The 21 T cell receptor beta chains given below trace back to one sample, sequenced in a study of blood T cell repertoires in COVID-19. This table comes from immunoSEQ multiplex PCR, and its TCRdb copy is limited to in-frame clones, with some not included. The table shows 110,000 or so clones, with about three quarters occurring only once. What was sequenced was peripheral blood. These receptors all come from a woman in her seventies with acute or convalescent COVID-19.

The chain carries TRBV3-1 (or the pseudogene TRBV3-2) and TRBJ2-1; possible D gene TRBD2, 5 bases. Germline V lookup: CDR1 LGHDT, CDR2 YNNKEL (reference sequence). The CDR3 covers 14 residues. V shed 4 bases and J shed 2 bases, with 9 bases lying between them. CDR3 sequence reads: CASSPGVTYNEQFF. The CDR3 nucleotides read TGTGCCAGCAGCCCCGGGGTTACCTACAATGAGCAGTTCTTC.

About this clone: Other DNA variants within this sample encode the same CDR3. This rearrangement joins TRBV5-1 to TRBJ1-6; 7 bases line up with TRBD1. Per the germline V gene, CDR1 is SGHRS and CDR2 is YFSETQ. The CDR3 consists of 18 residues. The V gene end was trimmed by 0 bases and the J gene end by 11 bases; junction bases not matched to a gene: 17. The CDR3 is CASSLELPQGVEWTPLHF. The CDR3 DNA sequence: TGCGCCAGCAGCTTGGAGTTACCCCAGGGGGTCGAATGGACACCCCTCCACTTT.

The J gene is TRBJ1-1, the V gene TRBV7-2; 7 bases align to TRBD1. The CDR3 runs 15 residues. The ends lost 3 bases at V and 5 bases at J; junction bases unmatched: 9. CDR1 is SGHTA and CDR2 is FQGNSA in the germline V gene. The CDR3 loop is CASSFTGAERTEAFF. As DNA, the CDR3 is TGTGCCAGCAGCTTTACAGGGGCCGAAAGGACTGAAGCTTTCTTT.

Of note for this clone: This specimen includes other DNA sequences encoding the same CDR3. The chain is built from TRBV10-3 and TRBJ1-2; TRBD1 matches 8 bases. CDR3 length: 14 residues. Losses at the gene ends were 2 bases for V and 5 bases for J; bases not matched to a gene: 4. CDR1 is ENHRY and CDR2 is SYGVKD in the germline V gene. CDR3 protein: CAISEGTGGYGYTF. The CDR3, as DNA: TGTGCCATCAGTGAGGGCACAGGGGGATATGGCTACACCTTC.

The chain joins TRBV27 to TRBJ2-5; 7 nucleotides match TRBD1. Germline values: CDR1 MNHEY, CDR2 SMNVEV (reference sequence). V shed 6 bases, J shed 3 bases, and the junction held 13 bases outside the gene matches. This CDR3 comprises 16 residues. CDR3 DNA: TGTGCCAGCAGCCCACGACAGGGAACCGCTAAAGAGACCCAGTACTTC. It is translated as CASSPRQGTAKETQYF.

This sequence joins TRBV28 and TRBJ1-1; D not certain. Germline values: CDR1 MDHEN, CDR2 SYDVKM. The CDR3 sequence is 9 residues long. V was trimmed by 10 bases and J by 10 bases, leaving 10 bases between them. In DNA, the CDR3 is TGTGCCACCCTCTCGAGAGCTTTCTTT. Its protein is CATLSRAFF.

This clone was detected only a few times. The chain carries TRBV5-1 and TRBJ2-1, with 8 nucleotides matching TRBD1. Germline-derived CDR1 and CDR2 are SGHRS and YFSETQ. The CDR3 sequence is 17 residues long. Germline trimming cut 4 bases from V and 1 base from J; bases unmatched to any gene: 10. The CDR3 DNA sequence: TGCGCCAGCAGCAATCGGACAGGGTGGGGTTCCTACAATGAGCAGTTCTTC. Translation: CASSNRTGWGSYNEQFF.

In its sample, this clone was seen a few times. The chain uses TRBV6-5 and TRBJ1-1, with D perhaps matching TRBD1 (6 bases). Germline lookup yields CDR1 MNHEY and CDR2 SVGAGI. The V end was cut by 7 bases, the J end by 6 bases, with 18 bases between. CDR3 length equals 14 residues. The CDR3 loop reads CASKGGGGRPEAFF. As DNA, the CDR3 is TGTGCCAGCAAGGGAGGGGGGGGCCGCCCTGAAGCTTTCTTT.

J is TRBJ2-7 and V is TRBV6-2 or TRBV6-3; 10 bases line up with TRBD1. The V and J ends lost 0 bases and 4 bases, in that order; junction bases with no gene match: 18. The germline V gene encodes CDR1 MNHEY and CDR2 SVGEGT. This CDR3 is built from 20 residues. The CDR3 sequence is CASSYSSFTYRDRGIYEQYF. The CDR3 DNA follows: TGTGCCAGCAGTTACTCGAGTTTTACCTACCGGGACAGGGGTATTTACGAGCAGTACTTC.

V and J are TRBV6-5 and TRBJ1-2, with D possibly being TRBD1 (5 bases). Trimming removed 6 bases at V and 8 bases at J, with 13 bases between. Germline-derived CDR1 and CDR2 are MNHEY and SVGAGI. This CDR3 comprises 12 residues. The CDR3 loop is CASSLGGDGYTF. CDR3 coding DNA: TGTGCCAGCAGCCTCGGGGGTGACGGCTACACCTTC.

The CDR3 reads CASSLGRDTQYF. Written as DNA, the CDR3 is TGTGCCAGCAGCTTAGGTCGAGATACGCAGTATTTT. The chain uses TRBV7-2 and TRBJ2-3; no reliable D call. Deletions cut 1 base from V and 5 bases from J, with 4 bases between. The CDR3 is 12 amino acids. CDR1 and CDR2 from the germline V gene are SGHTA and FQGNSA.

The chain recombines TRBV5-1 with TRBJ1-4; 11 positions agree with TRBD1. The CDR3 runs to 15 residues. Trimming cost V 4 bases and J 7 bases; bases outside gene matches: 6. Germline values: CDR1 SGHRS, CDR2 YFSETQ. The CDR3 nucleotides are TGCGCCAGCAGCAGCCGGGACAGGGGGAGTGAAAAACTGTTTTTT. This encodes CASSSRDRGSEKLFF.

The genes are TRBV5-1 and TRBJ2-3; 8 bases map to TRBD1. Trimming removed 5 bases from V and 1 base from J; junction bases left unmatched: 3. The V gene's germline CDR1 is SGHRS and CDR2 YFSETQ. The CDR3 has 14 amino acids. The CDR3, as DNA: TGCGCCAGCAGGGCGGGACAGGGCACAGATACGCAGTATTTT. This sequence encodes CASRAGQGTDTQYF.

The sample holds a few counts of this clone. J is TRBJ2-1 and V is TRBV7-2; the match to TRBD2 covers 14 bases. Trimming at V came to 1 base and at J to 9 bases, leaving 8 bases not matched to a gene. Germline V gene sequence: CDR1 SGHTA, CDR2 FQGNSA. This CDR3 has 17 amino acids. CDR3 loop: CASSLGLAGGPRGEQFF. CDR3 DNA: TGTGCCAGCAGCTTAGGACTAGCGGGGGGGCCTAGGGGTGAGCAGTTCTTC.

This chain links TRBV6-1 with TRBJ1-3; the D is unclear. Germline CDR1 reads MNHNS; CDR2 reads SASEGT. Deletions cut 3 bases from V and 6 bases from J, with 6 bases between. The CDR3 contains 12 residues. CDR3 protein: CASSEVANTIYF. As DNA, the CDR3 is TGTGCCAGCAGTGAGGTGGCAAACACCATATATTTT.

The rearrangement links TRBV9 to TRBJ2-7, with 10 nucleotides matching TRBD1. Trimming at V came to 3 bases and at J to 3 bases, leaving 9 bases not matched to a gene. CDR1 and CDR2 (germline): SGDLS, YYNGEE. There are 16 residues in the CDR3. The CDR3 nucleotides are TGTGCCAGCAGCGCGCGGACAGGGGGTTTAAGCTACGAGCAGTACTTC. This gives the protein CASSARTGGLSYEQYF.

The gene calls are TRBV2 and TRBJ1-6; the D gene is possibly TRBD1 (5 bases). This CDR3 spans 12 amino acids. The V gene's germline CDR1 is SNHLY and CDR2 FYNNEI. The V and J ends lost 6 bases and 10 bases respectively, with 10 bases between them. In nucleotides, the CDR3 is TGTGCCAGCAGACTGGACATCTCACCCCTCCACTTT. Translating gives CASRLDISPLHF.

V gene TRBV5-1 combines with J gene TRBJ2-7; D perhaps matches TRBD1 (5 bases). Germline V gene data show CDR1 as SGHRS and CDR2 as YFSETQ. The CDR3 is 14 amino acids. Trimming stripped 0 bases from V and 5 bases from J, with 12 bases between. The CDR3 coding sequence is TGCGCCAGCAGCTTGGTTCCAGGGTCGCACGAGCAGTACTTC. It translates to CASSLVPGSHEQYF.

This clone appeared once. V usage is TRBV19 and J usage is TRBJ2-3; 8 nucleotides match TRBD1. V trimming: 2 bases; J trimming: 5 bases; junction bases outside the gene matches: 9. Germline CDR1 is LNHDA and CDR2 is SQIVND (reference sequence). CDR3 length: 16 residues. The CDR3 DNA sequence: TGTGCCAGTAGTATAATAACAGGGGGACGAGTAGATACGCAGTATTTT. It yields the protein CASSIITGGRVDTQYF.

This clone was seen more than once but under ten times. The rearrangement links TRBV5-1 to TRBJ1-1, with TRBD1 as a possible D gene (5 bases). Looked up from germline, CDR1 is SGHRS and CDR2 is YFSETQ. The CDR3 extends over 14 amino acids. V was cut by 0 bases and J by 4 bases, with 10 bases left in between. CDR3 DNA: TGCGCCAGCAGCTTGGCCCTAGGGGTCACTGAAGCTTTCTTT. It codes for CASSLALGVTEAFF.

The chain uses TRBV19 and TRBJ2-5, with D perhaps matching TRBD2 (5 bases). Deletions cut 3 bases from V and 1 base from J, with 9 bases between. This CDR3 spans 14 amino acids. Germline V lookup: CDR1 LNHDA, CDR2 SQIVND (reference sequence). CDR3 nucleotide sequence: TGTGCCAGTAGTATCCGGGGAACCCAAGAGACCCAGTACTTC. Encoded protein: CASSIRGTQETQYF.